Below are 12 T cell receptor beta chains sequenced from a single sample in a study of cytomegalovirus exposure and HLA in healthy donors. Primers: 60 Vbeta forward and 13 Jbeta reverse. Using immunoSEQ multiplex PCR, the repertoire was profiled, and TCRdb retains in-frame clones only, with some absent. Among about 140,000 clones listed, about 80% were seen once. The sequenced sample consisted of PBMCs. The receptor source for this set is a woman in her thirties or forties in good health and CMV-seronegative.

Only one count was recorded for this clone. The chain's CDR3 is CASSPLLAGNEQFF. In DNA, the CDR3 is TGTGCCAGCTCACCACTACTAGCGGGCAATGAGCAGTTCTTC. The genes are TRBV18 and TRBJ2-1; 9 bases line up with TRBD2. CDR1 is KGHSH, CDR2 LQKENI, per germline. The CDR3 covers 14 residues. Losses at the gene ends were 1 base for V and 6 bases for J; bases not matched to a gene: 1.

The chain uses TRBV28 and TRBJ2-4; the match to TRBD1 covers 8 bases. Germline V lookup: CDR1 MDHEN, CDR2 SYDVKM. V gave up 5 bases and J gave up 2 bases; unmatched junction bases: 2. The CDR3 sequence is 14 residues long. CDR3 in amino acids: CASSRQGTKNIQYF. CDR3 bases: TGTGCCAGCAGTCGACAGGGGACCAAAAACATTCAGTACTTC. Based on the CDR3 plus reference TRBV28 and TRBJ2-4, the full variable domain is DVKVTQSSRYLVKRTGEKVFLECVQDMDHENMFWYRQDPGLGLRLIYFSYDVKMKEKGDIPEGYSVSREKKERFSLILESASTNQTSMYLCASSRQGTKNIQYFGAGTRLSVL.

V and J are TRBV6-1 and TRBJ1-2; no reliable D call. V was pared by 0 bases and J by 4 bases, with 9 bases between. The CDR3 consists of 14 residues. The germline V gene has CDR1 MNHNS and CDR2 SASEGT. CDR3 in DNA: TGTGCCAGCAGTGAAGCGGGAGATTCCTATGGCTACACCTTC. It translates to CASSEAGDSYGYTF.

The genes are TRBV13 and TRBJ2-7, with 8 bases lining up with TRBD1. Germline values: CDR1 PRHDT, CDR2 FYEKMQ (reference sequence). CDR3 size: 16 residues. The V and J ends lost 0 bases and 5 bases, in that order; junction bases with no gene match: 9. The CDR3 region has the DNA TGTGCCAGCAGCTTAGGCAGGGGGCGGTTTGTCGACGAGCAGTACTTC. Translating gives CASSLGRGRFVDEQYF.

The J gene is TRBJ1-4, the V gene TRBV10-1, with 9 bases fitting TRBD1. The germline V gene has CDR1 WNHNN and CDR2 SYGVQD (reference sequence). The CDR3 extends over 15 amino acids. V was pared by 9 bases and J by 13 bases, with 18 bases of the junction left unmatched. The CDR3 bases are TGCGCCAGAAAAACAGGGGGCGACGTTTCGAGTAGACTGTTTTTT. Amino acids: CARKTGGDVSSRLFF.

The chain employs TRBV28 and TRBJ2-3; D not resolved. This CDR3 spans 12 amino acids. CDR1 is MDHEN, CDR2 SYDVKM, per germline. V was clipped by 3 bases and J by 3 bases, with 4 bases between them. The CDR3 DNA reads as TGTGCCAGCAGTTTCTCTACAGATACGCAGTATTTT. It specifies CASSFSTDTQYF.

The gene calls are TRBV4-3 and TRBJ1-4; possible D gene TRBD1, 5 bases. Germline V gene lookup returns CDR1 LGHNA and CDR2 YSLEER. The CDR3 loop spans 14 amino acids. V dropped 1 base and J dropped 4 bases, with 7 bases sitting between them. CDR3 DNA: TGCGCCAGCAGCCAAGGACAGTATAATGAAAAACTGTTTTTT. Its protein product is CASSQGQYNEKLFF.

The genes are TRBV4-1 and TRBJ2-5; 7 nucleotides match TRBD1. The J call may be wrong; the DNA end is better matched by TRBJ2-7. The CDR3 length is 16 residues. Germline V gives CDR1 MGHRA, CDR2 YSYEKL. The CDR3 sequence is CASSQVLQGSSYEQYF. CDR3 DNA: TGCGCCAGCAGCCAAGTTCTACAGGGGAGCTCCTACGAGCAGTACTTC.

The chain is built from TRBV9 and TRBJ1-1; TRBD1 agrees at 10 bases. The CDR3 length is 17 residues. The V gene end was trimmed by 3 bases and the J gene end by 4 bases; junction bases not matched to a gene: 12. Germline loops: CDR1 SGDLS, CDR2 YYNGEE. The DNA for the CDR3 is TGTGCCAGCAGCGGACGGACAGGGGGTGTGAGTAGCACTGAAGCTTTCTTT. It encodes CASSGRTGGVSSTEAFF.

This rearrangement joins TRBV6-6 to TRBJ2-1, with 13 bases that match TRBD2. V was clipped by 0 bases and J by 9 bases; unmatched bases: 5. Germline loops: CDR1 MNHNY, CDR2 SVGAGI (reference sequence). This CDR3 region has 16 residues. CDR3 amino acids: CASSYSTSGGYGEQFF. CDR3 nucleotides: TGTGCCAGCAGTTACTCGACTAGCGGGGGGTACGGTGAGCAGTTCTTC.

CDR3 coding DNA: TGTGCCAGCAGTGAGAGGCAGGGTATCAATCAGCCCCAGCATTTT. Translated: CASSERQGINQPQHF. The chain uses TRBV6-1 and TRBJ1-5, with D possibly TRBD1 on 5 matching bases. V was pared by 3 bases and J by 3 bases, with 12 bases between. The length of the CDR3 is 15 residues. Per germline, CDR1 MNHNS and CDR2 SASEGT.

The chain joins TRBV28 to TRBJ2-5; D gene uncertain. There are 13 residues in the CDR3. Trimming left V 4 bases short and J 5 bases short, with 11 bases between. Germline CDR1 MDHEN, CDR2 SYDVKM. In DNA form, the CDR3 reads TGTGCCAGCAGTTCGTCGGGTCCGGAGACCCAGTACTTC. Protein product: CASSSSGPETQYF. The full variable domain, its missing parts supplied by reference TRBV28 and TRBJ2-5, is DVKVTQSSRYLVKRTGEKVFLECVQDMDHENMFWYRQDPGLGLRLIYFSYDVKMKEKGDIPEGYSVSREKKERFSLILESASTNQTSMYLCASSSSGPETQYFGPGTRLLVL.